The 8 T cell receptor beta chains presented below share a single source sample, sequenced in a study of cytomegalovirus exposure and HLA in healthy donors. Sequencing was performed with immunoSEQ multiplex PCR; in TCRdb, only in-frame clones are kept and a portion is missing. This sample has some 170,000 clones; around 87% occur once, and the top ten carry about 1.5%. The sequenced sample was PBMCs. These receptors all come from a woman in her thirties in good health and CMV-seronegative.

The chain recombines TRBV11-2 with TRBJ1-2; a possible D gene is TRBD1 (5 bases). Trimming took 4 bases from V and 5 from J, leaving 17 bases between them. There are 15 residues in the CDR3. Germline V gene lookup returns CDR1 SGHAT and CDR2 FQNNGV. This CDR3 reads CASSSAVGGGYGYTF. The CDR3 DNA is TGTGCCAGCAGCTCAGCCGTCGGGGGAGGATATGGCTACACCTTC.

The chain has TRBV6-1 and TRBJ1-1; unclear D gene. V shed 10 bases and J shed 1 base, with 16 bases lying between them. The CDR3 extends over 14 amino acids. The germline gives CDR1 MNHNS, CDR2 SASEGT. In nucleotides, the CDR3 is TGTGCCACCAACATGAGGGCTTCGAACACTGAAGCTTTCTTT. It is translated as CATNMRASNTEAFF.

V and J are TRBV5-4 and TRBJ2-5, with TRBD1 as a possible D gene (6 bases). The CDR3 is made up of 14 amino acids. V was cut by 1 base and J by 5 bases, with 12 bases left in between. Germline-derived CDR1 and CDR2 are SGHNT and YYREEE (reference sequence). This chain's CDR3 is CASSLYRVEETQYF. CDR3 bases: TGTGCCAGCAGCTTGTACAGGGTGGAGGAGACCCAGTACTTC.

This chain joins TRBV5-1 and TRBJ1-1, with TRBD1 matching 7 bases. V lost 4 bases and J lost 8; bases outside the gene matches: 14. CDR3 length: 15 residues. CDR1 is SGHRS, CDR2 YFSETQ, per germline. The CDR3 coding sequence is TGCGCCAGCAGCAACCGGGACAGTTTGGCCACAGAAGCTTTCTTT. Its translation: CASSNRDSLATEAFF. The full variable domain, completed using reference TRBV5-1 and TRBJ1-1, is KAGVTQTPRYLIKTRGQQVTLSCSPISGHRSVSWYQQTPGQGLQFLFEYFSETQRNKGNFPGRFSGRQFSNSRSEMNVSTLELGDSALYLCASSNRDSLATEAFFGQGTRLTVV.

The chain joins TRBV7-2 to TRBJ2-7; 11 bases match TRBD1. The CDR3 is 14 residues long. From germline, CDR1 is SGHTA and CDR2 FQGNSA. After removal of 3 bases from V and 3 bases from J, the junction contained 1 base not matched to a gene. CDR3 sequence: CASSLGQGDYEQYF. CDR3 sequence (DNA): TGTGCCAGCAGCTTGGGACAGGGGGACTACGAGCAGTACTTC.

This CDR3 reads CASSQDSGLYTQYF. CDR3 bases: TGCGCCAGCAGCCAAGATAGTGGGCTATATACGCAGTATTTT. The V call is TRBV4-1, the J call TRBJ2-3; no reliable D call. This CDR3 comprises 14 residues. Trimming left V 0 bases short and J 7 bases short, with 11 bases between. CDR1 is MGHRA, CDR2 YSYEKL, per germline.

The chain joins TRBV5-1 to TRBJ2-6, with D perhaps matching TRBD1 (5 bases). The CDR3 covers 16 residues. Germline V CDR1 and CDR2: SGHRS, YFSETQ. Deletions cut 1 base from V and 0 bases from J, with 8 bases between. The DNA of the CDR3 is TGCGCCAGCAGCTTGAAGGGGCGCTCTGGGGCCAACGTCCTGACTTTC. Its translation: CASSLKGRSGANVLTF. Looking up the rest from reference TRBV5-1 and TRBJ2-6 gives the full variable domain: KAGVTQTPRYLIKTRGQQVTLSCSPISGHRSVSWYQQTPGQGLQFLFEYFSETQRNKGNFPGRFSGRQFSNSRSEMNVSTLELGDSALYLCASSLKGRSGANVLTFGAGSRLTVL.

The CDR3 coding sequence is TGTGCCAGCAGCCTTGGACAGGGCAAGGACACCGGGGAGCTGTTTTTT. Its protein product is CASSLGQGKDTGELFF. The chain recombines TRBV11-3 with TRBJ2-2, with 8 bases matching TRBD1. The V segment lost 5 bases and the J segment 3 bases; nucleotides outside the gene matches: 8. The CDR3 covers 16 residues. Looked up from germline, CDR1 is SGHNT and CDR2 is YENEEA.